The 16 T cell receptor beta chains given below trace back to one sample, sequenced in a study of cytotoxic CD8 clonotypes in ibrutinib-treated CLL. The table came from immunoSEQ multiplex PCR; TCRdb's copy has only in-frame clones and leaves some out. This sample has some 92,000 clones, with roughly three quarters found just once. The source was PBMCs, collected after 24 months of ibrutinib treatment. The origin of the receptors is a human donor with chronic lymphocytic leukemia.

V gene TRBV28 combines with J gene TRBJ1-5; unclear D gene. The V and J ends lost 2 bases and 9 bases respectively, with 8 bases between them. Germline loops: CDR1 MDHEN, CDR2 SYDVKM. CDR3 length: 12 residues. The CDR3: CASSLVAAPQHF. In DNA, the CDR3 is TGTGCCAGCAGTTTAGTGGCAGCGCCCCAGCATTTT. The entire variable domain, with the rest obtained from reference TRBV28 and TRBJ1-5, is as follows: DVKVTQSSRYLVKRTGEKVFLECVQDMDHENMFWYRQDPGLGLRLIYFSYDVKMKEKGDIPEGYSVSREKKERFSLILESASTNQTSMYLCASSLVAAPQHFGDGTRLSIL.

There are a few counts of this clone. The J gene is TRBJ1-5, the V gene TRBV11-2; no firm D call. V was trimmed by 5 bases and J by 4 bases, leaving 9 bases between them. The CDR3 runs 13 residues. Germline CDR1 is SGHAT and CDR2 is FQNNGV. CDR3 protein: CASSILENQPQHF. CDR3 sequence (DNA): TGTGCCAGCAGCATACTGGAGAATCAGCCCCAGCATTTT. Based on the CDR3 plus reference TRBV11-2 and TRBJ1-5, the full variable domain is EAGVAQSPRYKIIEKRQSVAFWCNPISGHATLYWYQQILGQGPKLLIQFQNNGVVDDSQLPKDRFSAERLKGVDSTLKIQPAKLEDSAVYLCASSILENQPQHFGDGTRLSIL.

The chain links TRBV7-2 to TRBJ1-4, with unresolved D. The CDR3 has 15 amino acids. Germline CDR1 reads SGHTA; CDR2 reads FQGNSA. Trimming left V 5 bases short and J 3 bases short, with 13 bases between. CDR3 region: CASSEALDSNEKLFF. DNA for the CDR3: TGTGCCAGCAGCGAAGCGCTGGACTCTAATGAAAAACTGTTTTTT.

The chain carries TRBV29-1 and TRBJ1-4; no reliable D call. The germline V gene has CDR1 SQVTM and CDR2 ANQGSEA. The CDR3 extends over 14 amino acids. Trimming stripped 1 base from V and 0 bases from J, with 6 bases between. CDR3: CSVEVASTNEKLFF. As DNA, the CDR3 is TGCAGCGTTGAAGTAGCATCAACTAATGAAAAACTGTTTTTT.

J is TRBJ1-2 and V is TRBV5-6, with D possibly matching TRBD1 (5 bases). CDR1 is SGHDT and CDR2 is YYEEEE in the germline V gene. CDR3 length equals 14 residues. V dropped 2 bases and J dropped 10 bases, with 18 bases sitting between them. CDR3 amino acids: CASSFRTPHYNYTF. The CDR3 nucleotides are TGTGCCAGCAGCTTTAGGACACCTCATTATAACTACACCTTC.

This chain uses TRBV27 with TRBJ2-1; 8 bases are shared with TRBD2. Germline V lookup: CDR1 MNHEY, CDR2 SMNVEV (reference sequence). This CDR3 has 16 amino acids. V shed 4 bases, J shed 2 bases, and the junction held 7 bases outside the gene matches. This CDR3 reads CASSSVLAGTYNEQFF. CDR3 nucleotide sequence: TGTGCCAGCAGTTCCGTGTTAGCGGGAACCTACAATGAGCAGTTCTTC.

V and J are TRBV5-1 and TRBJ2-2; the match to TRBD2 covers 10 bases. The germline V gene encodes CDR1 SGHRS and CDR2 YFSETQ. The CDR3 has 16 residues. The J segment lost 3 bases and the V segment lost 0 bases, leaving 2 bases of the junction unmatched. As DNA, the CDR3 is TGCGCCAGCAGCTTGGAACTAGCGGGATACACCGGGGAGCTGTTTTTT. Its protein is CASSLELAGYTGELFF.

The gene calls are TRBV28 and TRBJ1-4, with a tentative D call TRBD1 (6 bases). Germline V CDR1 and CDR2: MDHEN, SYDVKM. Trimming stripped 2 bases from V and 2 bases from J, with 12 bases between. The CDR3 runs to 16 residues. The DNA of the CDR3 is TGTGCCAGCAGTTTAACAGGGACGGGTACTAATGAAAAACTGTTTTTT. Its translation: CASSLTGTGTNEKLFF.

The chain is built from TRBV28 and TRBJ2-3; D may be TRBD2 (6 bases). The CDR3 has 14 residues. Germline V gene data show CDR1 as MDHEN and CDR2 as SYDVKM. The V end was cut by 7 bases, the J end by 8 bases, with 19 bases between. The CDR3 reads CASTRGTLESTQYF. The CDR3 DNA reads TGTGCCAGCACTCGCGGGACGCTAGAAAGTACGCAGTATTTT.

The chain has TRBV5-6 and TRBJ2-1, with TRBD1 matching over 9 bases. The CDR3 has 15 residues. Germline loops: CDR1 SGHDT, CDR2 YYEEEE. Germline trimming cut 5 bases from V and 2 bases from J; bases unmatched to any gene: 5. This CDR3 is CASRPGTGTYNEQFF. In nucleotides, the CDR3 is TGTGCCAGCAGGCCCGGGACAGGGACCTACAATGAGCAGTTCTTC.

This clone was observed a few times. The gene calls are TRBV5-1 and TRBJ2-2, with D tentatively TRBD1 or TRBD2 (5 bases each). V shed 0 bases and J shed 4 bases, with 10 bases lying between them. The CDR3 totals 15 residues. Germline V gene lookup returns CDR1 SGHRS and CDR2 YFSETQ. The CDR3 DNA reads TGCGCCAGCAGCTTGGATACCGGGGCCACCGGGGAGCTGTTTTTT. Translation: CASSLDTGATGELFF.

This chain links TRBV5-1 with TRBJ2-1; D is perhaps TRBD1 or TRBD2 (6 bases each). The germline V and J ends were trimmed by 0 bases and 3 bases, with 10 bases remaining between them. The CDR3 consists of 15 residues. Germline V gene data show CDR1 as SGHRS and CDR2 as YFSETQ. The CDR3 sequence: CASSLAGEVYNEQFF. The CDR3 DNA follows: TGCGCCAGCAGCTTGGCAGGGGAGGTCTACAATGAGCAGTTCTTC.

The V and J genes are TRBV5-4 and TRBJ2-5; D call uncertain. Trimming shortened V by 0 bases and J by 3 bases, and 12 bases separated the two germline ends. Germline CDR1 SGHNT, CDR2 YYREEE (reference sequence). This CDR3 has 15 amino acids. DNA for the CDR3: TGTGCCAGCAGCTTGGAATTGGCCACAGAAGAGACCCAGTACTTC. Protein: CASSLELATEETQYF.

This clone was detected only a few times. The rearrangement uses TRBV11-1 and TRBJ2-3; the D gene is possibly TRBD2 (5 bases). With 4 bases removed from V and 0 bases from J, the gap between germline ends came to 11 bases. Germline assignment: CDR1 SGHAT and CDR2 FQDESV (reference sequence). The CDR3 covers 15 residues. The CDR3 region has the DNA TGTGCCAGCAGCTCAAGGAGGAAAAGCACAGATACGCAGTATTTT. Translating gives CASSSRRKSTDTQYF.

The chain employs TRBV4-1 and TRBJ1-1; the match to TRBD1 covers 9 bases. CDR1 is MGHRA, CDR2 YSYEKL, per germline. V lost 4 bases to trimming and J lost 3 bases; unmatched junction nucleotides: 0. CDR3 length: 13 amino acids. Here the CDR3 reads CASSRTGDTEAFF. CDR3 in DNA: TGCGCCAGCAGCCGGACAGGGGACACTGAAGCTTTCTTT.

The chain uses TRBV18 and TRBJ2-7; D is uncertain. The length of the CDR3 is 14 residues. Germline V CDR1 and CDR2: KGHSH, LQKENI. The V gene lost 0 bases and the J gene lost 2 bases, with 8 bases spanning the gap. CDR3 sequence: CASSPPNAAYEQYF. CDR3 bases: TGTGCCAGCTCACCACCGAACGCCGCCTACGAGCAGTACTTC.